These 3 T cell receptor beta chains came from one sample sequenced in a study of T cell responses to AZD1222 COVID-19 vaccine. Measured with immunoSEQ multiplex PCR; TCRdb has only the in-frame clones, and not every one. The table lists 90,000 to 150,000 clones, approximately 90% of them singletons. The sequencing used peripheral blood, collected on day 0 of AZD1222 vaccination. The receptors here all came from an adult in good health.

This clone was detected once. V is TRBV5-5 and J is TRBJ1-6; D perhaps matches TRBD1 (5 bases). The CDR3 is 14 amino acids. V lost 4 bases and J 5 bases, leaving 10 bases between the germline ends. Germline values: CDR1 SGHKS, CDR2 YYEKEE (reference sequence). CDR3 amino acids: CASSLGRDNSPLHF. CDR3 sequence (DNA): TGTGCCAGCAGCCTGGGACGGGATAATTCACCCCTCCACTTT.

This chain links TRBV24-1 with TRBJ2-7; TRBD1 agrees at 9 bases. Losses at the gene ends were 5 bases for V and 0 bases for J; bases not matched to a gene: 7. CDR1 and CDR2 (germline): KGHDR, SFDVKD. CDR3 length: 16 amino acids. The CDR3 here is CATSGFGQGSSYEQYF. The CDR3 DNA is TGTGCCACCAGTGGGTTCGGACAGGGGAGCTCCTACGAGCAGTACTTC.

The chain joins TRBV5-8 to TRBJ1-1; D ambiguous. This CDR3 has 14 amino acids. Deletions cut 1 base from V and 1 base from J, with 8 bases between. Per the germline V gene, CDR1 is SGHTS and CDR2 is YDEGEE. The CDR3 reads CASSLLYQNTEAFF. The CDR3 DNA reads TGTGCCAGCAGCTTGTTGTATCAGAACACTGAAGCTTTCTTT.